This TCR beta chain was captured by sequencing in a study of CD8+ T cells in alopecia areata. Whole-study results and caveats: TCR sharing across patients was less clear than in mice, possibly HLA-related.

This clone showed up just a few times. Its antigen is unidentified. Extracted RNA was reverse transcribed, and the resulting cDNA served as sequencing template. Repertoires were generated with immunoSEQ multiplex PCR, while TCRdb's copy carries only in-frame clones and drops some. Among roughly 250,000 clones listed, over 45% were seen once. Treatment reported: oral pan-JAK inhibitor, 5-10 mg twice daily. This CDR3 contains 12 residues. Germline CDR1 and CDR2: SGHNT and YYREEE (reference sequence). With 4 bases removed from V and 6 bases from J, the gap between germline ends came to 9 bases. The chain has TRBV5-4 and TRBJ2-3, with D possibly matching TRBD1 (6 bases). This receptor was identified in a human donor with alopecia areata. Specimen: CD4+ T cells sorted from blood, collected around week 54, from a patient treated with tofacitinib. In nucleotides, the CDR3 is TGTGCCAGCAGCCAAACAGGGGATACGCAGTATTTT. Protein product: CASSQTGDTQYF.